The 27 T cell receptor beta chains reported below all come from one sample, sequenced in a study of control samples from healthy donors and cancer patients. The method was immunoSEQ multiplex PCR; TCRdb's version includes in-frame clones alone and lacks a portion of them. In the table there are under 65,000 clones, approximately 87% of which are singletons. The specimen was PBMCs. The receptors come from a woman aged 60 to 75 with lung cancer.

Here the CDR3 DNA reads TGTGCCAGCAGCCAAGATGTTGGGGGACCTGGTGGCTACACCTTC. It specifies CASSQDVGGPGGYTF. The chain carries TRBV3-1 (or the pseudogene TRBV3-2) and TRBJ1-2; possibly TRBD1 for D (5 bases). In germline, CDR1 is LGHDT, CDR2 YNNKEL (reference sequence). V dropped 0 bases and J dropped 7 bases, with 15 bases sitting between them. This CDR3 has 15 residues.

The chain carries TRBV4-1 and TRBJ1-4, with 7 bases that match TRBD1. The length of the CDR3 is 18 residues. Germline CDR1 MGHRA, CDR2 YSYEKL. Losses at the gene ends were 3 bases for V and 4 bases for J; bases not matched to a gene: 14. CDR3 coding DNA: TGCGCCAGCAGCCAGATAAGGGGGGAAGGGACAGATAATGAAAAACTGTTTTTT. Its protein is CASSQIRGEGTDNEKLFF.

The V and J genes are TRBV11-3 and TRBJ2-5, with 15 bases matching TRBD2. The CDR3 has 18 residues. The V gene's germline CDR1 is SGHNT and CDR2 YENEEA. Trimming took 4 bases from V and 1 from J; bases not matched to a gene: 7. CDR3 in amino acids: CASSSGTSGGYGQETQYF. DNA for the CDR3: TGTGCCAGCAGCTCCGGGACTAGCGGGGGGTACGGCCAAGAGACCCAGTACTTC.

The V and J genes are TRBV3-1 (or the pseudogene TRBV3-2) and TRBJ1-1; no clear D. CDR3 size: 17 residues. Looked up from germline, CDR1 is LGHDT and CDR2 is YNNKEL (reference sequence). With 4 bases removed from V and 3 bases from J, the gap between germline ends came to 21 bases. CDR3 DNA: TGTGCCAGCAGCCCCCGGGGTGTTGGTAGGGCGGACACTGAAGCTTTCTTT. Its protein is CASSPRGVGRADTEAFF.

The chain is built from TRBV6-6 and TRBJ2-7, with a weak D call TRBD1 (5 bases). The germline gives CDR1 MNHNY, CDR2 SVGAGI (reference sequence). The CDR3 runs to 12 residues. V dropped 6 bases and J dropped 4 bases, with 10 bases sitting between them. The CDR3 sequence is CASRGREYEQYF. In nucleotides, the CDR3 is TGTGCCAGCAGGGGCAGGGAATACGAGCAGTACTTC.

V and J are TRBV5-4 and TRBJ2-1; 8 positions match TRBD2. Germline values: CDR1 SGHNT, CDR2 YYREEE (reference sequence). There are 16 residues in the CDR3. V shed 4 bases and J 0 bases; nucleotides not matched to a gene: 6. The DNA for the CDR3 is TGTGCCAGCAGCGGGTCCGGGGGGGGCTCCTACAATGAGCAGTTCTTC. The encoded protein is CASSGSGGGSYNEQFF. Full variable domain (rest looked up from reference TRBV5-4 and TRBJ2-1): ETGVTQSPTHLIKTRGQQVTLRCSSQSGHNTVSWYQQALGQGPQFIFQYYREEENGRGNFPPRFSGLQFPNYSSELNVNALELDDSALYLCASSGSGGGSYNEQFFGPGTRLTVL.

The chain joins TRBV7-9 to TRBJ1-1, with TRBD1 as a possible D gene (6 bases). The CDR3 has 14 residues. Germline assignment: CDR1 SEHNR and CDR2 FQNEAQ (reference sequence). Trimming took off 5 bases at V and 5 bases at J, with 15 bases between the two ends. The CDR3 DNA reads TGTGCCAGCAGCCAATTTTCAGGGGAAACTGAAGCTTTCTTT. Translated: CASSQFSGETEAFF.

DNA for the CDR3: TGCGCCAGCAGCTTGGACAGCTTGAACACTGAAGCTTTCTTT. Protein: CASSLDSLNTEAFF. V and J are TRBV5-1 and TRBJ1-1; D not resolved. Germline V CDR1 and CDR2: SGHRS, YFSETQ. Trimming shortened V by 0 bases and J by 0 bases, and 6 bases separated the two germline ends. This CDR3 has 14 residues.

The chain joins TRBV27 to TRBJ1-5, with D unresolved. Trimming left V 7 bases short and J 2 bases short, with 12 bases between. Germline-derived CDR1 and CDR2 are MNHEY and SMNVEV (reference sequence). The CDR3 loop spans 14 amino acids. The CDR3 here is CASTQGQGNQPQHF. The CDR3 nucleotides are TGTGCCAGCACCCAAGGCCAGGGCAATCAGCCCCAGCATTTT.

This chain uses TRBV4-2 with TRBJ2-5; TRBD2 is a possible D gene (6 bases). This CDR3 contains 16 residues. Trimming shortened V by 0 bases and J by 2 bases, and 13 bases separated the two germline ends. CDR1 is LGHNA and CDR2 is YNFKEQ in the germline V gene. The CDR3: CASSQEVLAGQETQYF. In nucleotides, the CDR3 is TGTGCCAGCAGCCAAGAAGTTTTGGCGGGGCAAGAGACCCAGTACTTC.

The V call is TRBV9, the J call TRBJ2-1; the match to TRBD1 covers 7 bases. Germline V gene data show CDR1 as SGDLS and CDR2 as YYNGEE. The J segment lost 4 bases and the V segment lost 0 bases, leaving 4 bases of the junction unmatched. The CDR3 is made up of 15 amino acids. This CDR3 is CASSVDAGGYNEQFF. The CDR3, as DNA: TGTGCCAGCAGCGTAGACGCAGGGGGATACAATGAGCAGTTCTTC.

This clone was seen once. J is TRBJ2-1 and V is TRBV28; D unclear. Germline CDR1 is MDHEN and CDR2 is SYDVKM. The CDR3 has 14 residues. The V end was cut by 5 bases, the J end by 6 bases, with 14 bases between. CDR3 loop: CASSPTENPNEQFF. The CDR3 DNA sequence: TGTGCCAGCAGTCCCACCGAGAACCCCAATGAGCAGTTCTTC.

Here the CDR3 reads CASSLGDVNSNQPQHF. CDR3 nucleotides: TGCGCCAGCAGCCTTGGAGACGTAAATAGCAATCAGCCCCAGCATTTT. The V and J genes are TRBV4-1 and TRBJ1-5; D gene uncertain. V lost 4 bases and J lost 0, with 13 bases in between. CDR1 is MGHRA, CDR2 YSYEKL, per germline. This CDR3 region has 16 residues.

The chain is built from TRBV2 and TRBJ1-6; 7 bases match TRBD1. Losses at the gene ends were 10 bases for V and 7 bases for J; bases not matched to a gene: 10. The CDR3 totals 14 residues. Germline CDR1 and CDR2: SNHLY and FYNNEI. CDR3 sequence: CATRQGRGNSPLHF. CDR3 DNA: TGTGCCACCCGCCAAGGCAGGGGGAATTCACCCCTCCACTTT.

This clone was recorded only once. The chain carries TRBV10-3 and TRBJ1-2; 7 bases match TRBD1. In germline, CDR1 is ENHRY, CDR2 SYGVKD. This CDR3 is built from 14 residues. J gave up 2 bases and V 2 bases, and 2 bases lay outside the gene matches. This CDR3 reads CAISEAGQNYGYTF. For the CDR3, the DNA is TGTGCCATCAGTGAGGCGGGACAGAACTATGGCTACACCTTC.

A few counts support this clone. This chain connects TRBV2 to TRBJ1-2; a weak D match, TRBD1 (5 bases). Trimming stripped 4 bases from V and 1 base from J, with 13 bases between. The CDR3 is 15 residues long. CDR1 SNHLY and CDR2 FYNNEI come from the germline V gene. This CDR3 is CASSGAGRDNYGYTF. DNA of the CDR3: TGTGCCAGCAGTGGAGCGGGACGCGATAACTATGGCTACACCTTC.

This clone was seen a handful of times. This chain uses TRBV7-9 with TRBJ2-5; weak D call: TRBD2 (5 bases). Germline-derived CDR1 and CDR2 are SEHNR and FQNEAQ (reference sequence). V was trimmed by 5 bases and J by 1 base, leaving 17 bases between them. This CDR3 has 16 residues. The CDR3 loop reads CASSQMDLIAQETQYF. Written as DNA, the CDR3 is TGTGCCAGCAGCCAAATGGACTTAATAGCCCAAGAGACCCAGTACTTC.

The chain recombines TRBV7-9 with TRBJ1-1; TRBD1 might be the D (6 bases). The V gene lost 3 bases and the J gene lost 4 bases, with 12 bases spanning the gap. Germline CDR1 is SEHNR and CDR2 is FQNEAQ (reference sequence). CDR3 length: 14 residues. The CDR3 loop reads CASSFRQEGTEAFF. CDR3 bases: TGTGCCAGCAGCTTCCGACAGGAAGGCACTGAAGCTTTCTTT.

The count of this clone is one. The chain joins TRBV9 to TRBJ2-2, with D unresolved. Per germline, CDR1 SGDLS and CDR2 YYNGEE. The CDR3 totals 13 residues. Trimming shortened V by 1 base and J by 5 bases, and 6 bases separated the two germline ends. The CDR3: CASSVMGTGELFF. The CDR3 coding sequence is TGTGCCAGCAGCGTAATGGGGACCGGGGAGCTGTTTTTT.

V is TRBV5-1 and J is TRBJ1-2; no firm D call. The CDR3 contains 14 residues. V was shortened by 0 bases and J by 8 bases, with 14 bases between the two germline ends. The germline V gene encodes CDR1 SGHRS and CDR2 YFSETQ. The CDR3 is CASSLAGPRWGYTF. The CDR3 coding sequence is TGCGCCAGCAGCTTGGCCGGGCCCCGGTGGGGCTACACCTTC.

This clone was found once. This rearrangement joins TRBV5-4 to TRBJ2-5, with 7 positions matching TRBD2. The CDR3 totals 16 residues. CDR1 SGHNT and CDR2 YYREEE come from the germline V gene (reference sequence). After removal of 5 bases from V and 6 bases from J, the junction contained 16 bases not matched to a gene. The DNA for the CDR3 is TGTGCCAGCAGTCAACCCGGTGGGGGGGGGACGAAGACCCAGTACTTC. Protein product: CASSQPGGGGTKTQYF.

This clone was detected only once. The rearrangement uses TRBV18 and TRBJ2-7; 9 positions agree with TRBD1. The CDR3 is made up of 14 amino acids. From germline, CDR1 is KGHSH and CDR2 LQKENI. V lost 3 bases and J lost 3; bases outside the gene matches: 3. The CDR3 region is CASSPRTGVYEQYF. DNA of the CDR3: TGTGCCAGCTCACCCAGGACAGGGGTCTACGAGCAGTACTTC.

V usage is TRBV5-1 and J usage is TRBJ2-3, with 7 bases identical to TRBD1. The CDR3 contains 15 residues. V was clipped by 3 bases and J by 0 bases; unmatched bases: 4. Germline V lookup: CDR1 SGHRS, CDR2 YFSETQ. CDR3 residues: CASSSLTGSTDTQYF. In DNA, the CDR3 is TGCGCCAGCAGCTCGCTGACAGGGAGCACAGATACGCAGTATTTT.

The CDR3, as DNA: TGTGCCAGCAGCCCAGGGACAGCGCACTATGGCTACACCTTC. This gives the protein CASSPGTAHYGYTF. The chain carries TRBV11-1 and TRBJ1-2, with 7 bases that match TRBD1. Germline V lookup: CDR1 SGHAT, CDR2 FQDESV (reference sequence). The CDR3 totals 14 residues. The trim removed 5 bases at V and 3 bases at J, leaving 6 bases unmatched. The variable domain in full, completed from reference TRBV11-1 and TRBJ1-2, reads EAEVAQSPRYKITEKSQAVAFWCDPISGHATLYWYRQILGQGPELLVQFQDESVVDDSQLPKDRFSAERLKGVDSTLKIQPAELGDSAMYLCASSPGTAHYGYTFGSGTRLTVV.

This chain connects TRBV28 to TRBJ1-1; a possible D gene is TRBD1 (6 bases). Trimming stripped 0 bases from V and 1 base from J, with 9 bases between. CDR1 and CDR2 from the germline V gene are MDHEN and SYDVKM. There are 15 residues in the CDR3. The CDR3 DNA reads as TGTGCCAGCAGTTTATGGGGGGCCGGGAACACTGAAGCTTTCTTT. The encoded protein is CASSLWGAGNTEAFF.

The chain recombines TRBV27 with TRBJ1-5, with D uncertain. V was cut by 2 bases and J by 6 bases, with 8 bases left in between. CDR3 size: 13 residues. Germline assignment: CDR1 MNHEY and CDR2 SMNVEV (reference sequence). The CDR3 spells CASSLKGSQPQHF. CDR3 bases: TGTGCCAGCAGTTTAAAGGGAAGTCAGCCCCAGCATTTT.

The rearrangement links TRBV5-1 to TRBJ1-6; D ambiguous. In germline, CDR1 is SGHRS, CDR2 YFSETQ. V lost 0 bases and J 3 bases, leaving 10 bases between the germline ends. The length of the CDR3 is 16 residues. The CDR3 DNA reads TGCGCCAGCAGCTTGGCCGCGCAGGTCTATAATTCACCCCTCCACTTT. It translates to CASSLAAQVYNSPLHF.